This T cell receptor (beta chain) was retrieved from a study of tumor and adjacent non-tumor tissue in lung cancer. This CDR3 has 11 residues. V lost 5 bases to trimming and J lost 2 bases, with 6 bases between them. CDR1 is SQVTM, CDR2 ANQGSEA, per germline. RNA was extracted from bulk tissue without any cell sorting. Distant lung tissue was collected more than 3 cm away from the tumor edge. The library came from three nested PCR rounds adapted from ARM-PCR protocols. From the multiplex PCR reads, TCRdb called clonotypes with MiXCR, one entry per CDR3 protein. This table holds about 110,000 distinct CDR3 sequences, over 55% found once. This clonotype was counted ten times or more.

This receptor was identified in a man aged 60 to 69 with non-small cell lung cancer. The sequenced material came from distant non-tumor lung tissue. This chain uses TRBV29-1 with TRBJ1-2; D unclear. As DNA, the CDR3 is TGCAGCGTTCGGACCAACTATGGCTACACCTTC. Translation: CSVRTNYGYTF.